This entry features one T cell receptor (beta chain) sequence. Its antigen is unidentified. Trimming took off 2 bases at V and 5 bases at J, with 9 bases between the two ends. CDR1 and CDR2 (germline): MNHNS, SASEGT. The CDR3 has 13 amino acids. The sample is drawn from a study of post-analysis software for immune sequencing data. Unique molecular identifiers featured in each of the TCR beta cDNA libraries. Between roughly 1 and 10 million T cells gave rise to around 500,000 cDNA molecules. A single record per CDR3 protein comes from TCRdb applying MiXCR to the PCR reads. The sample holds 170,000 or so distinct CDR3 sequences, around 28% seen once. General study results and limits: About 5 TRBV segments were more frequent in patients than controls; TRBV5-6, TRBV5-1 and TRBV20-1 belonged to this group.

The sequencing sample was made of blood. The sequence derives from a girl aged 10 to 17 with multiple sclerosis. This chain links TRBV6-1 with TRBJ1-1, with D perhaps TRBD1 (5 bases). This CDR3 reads CASSEWGDTEAFF. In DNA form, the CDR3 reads TGTGCCAGCAGTGAATGGGGGGATACTGAAGCTTTCTTT.